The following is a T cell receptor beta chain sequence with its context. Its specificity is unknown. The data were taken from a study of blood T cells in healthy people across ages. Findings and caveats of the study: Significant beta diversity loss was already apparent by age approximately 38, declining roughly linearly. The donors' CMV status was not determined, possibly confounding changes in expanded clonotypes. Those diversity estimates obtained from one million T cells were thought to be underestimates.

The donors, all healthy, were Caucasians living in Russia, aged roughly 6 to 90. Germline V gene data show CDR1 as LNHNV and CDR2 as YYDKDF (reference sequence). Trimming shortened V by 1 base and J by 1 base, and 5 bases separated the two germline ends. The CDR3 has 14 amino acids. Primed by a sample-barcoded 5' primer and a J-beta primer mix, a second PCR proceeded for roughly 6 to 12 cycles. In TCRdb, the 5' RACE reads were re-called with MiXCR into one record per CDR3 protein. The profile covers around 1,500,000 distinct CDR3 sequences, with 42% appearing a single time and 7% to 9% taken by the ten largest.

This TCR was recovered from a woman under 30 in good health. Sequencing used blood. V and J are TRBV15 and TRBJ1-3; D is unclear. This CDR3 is CATSRGGSGNTIYF. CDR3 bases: TGTGCCACCAGCAGAGGAGGATCTGGAAACACCATATATTTT.